This T cell receptor beta chain derives from a study of shared clonotypes between healthy human individuals (dated by TCRdb to about 2020). Context from the whole study: Three men and two women, aged 18 to 49 years, made up the cohort. Blood TCR repertoires of a handful of healthy adults were deeply sequenced to estimate repertoire size and the extent of clonotype sharing between individuals. Per donor, leukapheresis produced somewhere between about 0.85 and 9.5 billion PBMCs. To increase sequencing depth and limit assay-specific biases, different laboratories used diverse techniques to prepare libraries and sequence TCR repertoires. Per donor, three plates each were used for CD4 naive and CD4 memory, two for CD8 naive, and one for CD8 memory.

TCR CDR3 regions were amplified from genomic DNA by multiplex PCR using the deep immunoSEQ assay. Extracted genomic DNA from each cell subset was spread evenly across all wells of several immunoSEQ 96-well plates, with each plate serving as a replicate. For sorted subsets, each replicate PCR was loaded with around 220 ng genomic DNA, equivalent to about 30,000 T cell genomes. The purified libraries were quantified using a Qubit 3.0 fluorometer, sized with a Bioanalyzer 2100, and then quantified again using the KAPA Library Quantification kit. Each immunoSEQ 96-well plate was sequenced on its own single-read 150-cycle Illumina NextSeq 550 flow cell. The study's processing was this. Because the immunoSEQ output included only junctional sequences and no quality scores, the filtering could not be the same as the filtering used for full-length reads. Sequences were annotated with PyIR, a Python wrapper for IgBLAST v1.9, and V/J genes and CDR3 were assigned using IMGT germline references. Reads were filtered out if the reads had weak V/J assignments (E-value above 1e-6), no CDR3, stop codons, out-of-frame junctions, or ambiguous translated residues. V3J clonotypes were defined by identical inferred V gene, J gene, and CDR3 amino acid sequence. Percentage overlap between repertoires was calculated by dividing the number of shared unique clonotypes by the size of the smaller repertoire. Repertoire richness was assessed with RTK rarefaction, the Chao1 estimator, and Recon v2.1 estimates of unobserved clonotypes. OLGA was used to compute generation probabilities for all TCRbeta clonotypes that the gDNA method yielded from a few donors. Sourced from immuneACCESS, this table was stored by TCRdb with only in-frame sequences that have V and J called. A share of the clones is absent; for the studies checked, an unresolved V gene accounts for under half, and the remainder has no known explanation. V, J and clone size are taken as reported in that table, and D and trimming were inferred from the DNA itself. In this sample the table shows 2 million to 2.5 million clones, more than 85% of which occur a single time. The ten largest clones take up 1.7% of the sample.

Study-wide conclusions, independent of this receptor: Roughly 5.2% of naive CD4, roughly 3.6% of naive CD8, approximately 2% of memory CD4, and 0.4% of memory CD8 clonotypes were shared across a few donors. Even with the large sequencing depth, rarefaction of the sorted-subset datasets indicated that sequencing was incomplete. Because the study included only a small number of donors, the genetic and exposure-history diversity represented was limited. Compared with non-shared clonotypes, the clonotypes found in all four sorted-subset donors had higher generation probabilities. Naive subsets generally had larger estimated clonotype richness than memory subsets did. Only blood was sampled, and tissue TCR repertoires likely differ from those in blood. Based on pairwise subsampling, the degree of clonotype sharing among donors was expected to be affected by sequencing depth.

The CDR3 starts with the cysteine, ends with the phenylalanine, and has 15 residues. The kept DNA is CDR3 alone, 45 bases in frame from the first base. Cut back by 6 bases and 4 bases, the V and J ends lie 19 bases apart. CDR1 and CDR2, looked up from the germline V gene, are SGDLS and YYNGEE. CD8 naive samples were CD45RO-negative cells positively selected for CCR7, giving a CD45RA+CCR7+ population that excluded TemRA cells. Healthy HIV-negative adults with no recently reported acute infections or vaccinations were included as donors. Only Caucasian adults living in Nashville, Tennessee, USA were represented among the donors. Blood was obtained by leukapheresis, after which PBMCs were separated by Ficoll-Histopaque density gradient centrifugation and cryopreserved in liquid nitrogen vapor phase. Purity and quantity of every magnetically sorted T cell population were checked by analytical flow cytometry. Each sorted fraction had its genomic DNA isolated and then quantified by UV absorbance on a Nanodrop 2000c.

Remarks on this clone: Its antigen is unknown. There are no base qualities to consult, and no much larger clone falls within one base.

The chain joins TRBV9 to TRBJ1-2; the D gene is possibly TRBD1, with 5 bases matching. The clonotype comes from a man younger than 30 in good health. Some clones in this sample may be carry-over from other donors' samples. The specimen was naive CD8+ T cells from PBMCs. What the cell subset or site label conveys for this sample: CD45RA+CCR7+. The nucleotides read TGTGCCAGCAATGAAGGGAGGGGATCTGGCTATGGCTACACCTTC. It codes for CASNEGRGSGYGYTF.